This T cell receptor beta chain was recovered during a study of OX40 agonist ivuxolimab in advanced cancers. Study-wide context: Ivuxolimab was an agonistic, fully human IgG2 monoclonal antibody directed against OX40 (CD134), a costimulatory receptor. In the dose-escalation cohort, approximately 82% of patients were male, and the mean age was approximately 60 years with a range of roughly 23 to 79. Prior anti-PD-1, anti-PD-L1 or anti-CTLA-4 therapy was permitted, and roughly two fifths of dose-escalation patients had received checkpoint inhibitors. The paper describes the monotherapy dose-escalation part (N of about 52 patients) of the phase I trial of ivuxolimab. Intravenous ivuxolimab was administered to patients every 2 weeks at six dose levels: 0.01, 0.1, 0.3, 1.5, 3 and 10 mg/kg. Of the approximately 50 patients in dose escalation, about 20 had hepatocellular carcinoma, some 15 had melanoma, 9 had renal cell carcinoma and 9 had head and neck cancer. Partial responses occurred in three dose-escalation patients: two with cutaneous melanoma and one with hepatocellular carcinoma. Peripheral TCRbeta sequencing was intended to test whether TCR sequence diversity was altered and clonal T-cell expansion was caused by ivuxolimab. On the study overall, not on this receptor specifically: The antigen specificity of the peripheral T cells that underwent clonal expansion was not determined. Low levels of normalized T-cell clonal expansion were also seen in some patients who did not respond. After ivuxolimab, expanded clones were on average more numerous among CD8+ T cells than among CD4+ T cells. In partial responders in the 0.1-3.0 mg/kg groups, normalized peripheral clonal expansion was found to be among the lowest, especially among CD8+ T cells. At doses of 0.1 to 3.0 mg/kg, clonal expansion of both CD4+ and CD8+ blood T cells was observed from baseline to week 6.

A note on this clone: Its antigen is still unknown. No base-level quality is on record; no much larger clone is a single base apart.

Patients with autoimmune disease history or receiving systemic immunosuppression were excluded from the trial. In every dose cohort, peripheral blood was drawn for TCR sequencing at baseline, cycle 4 day 1, and cycle 7 day 1. Samples were obtained from an open-label, multicenter, first-in-human phase I dose-escalation trial of ivuxolimab. The trial enrolled adults with locally advanced or metastatic head and neck squamous cell, hepatocellular, melanoma or renal cell carcinoma. Before TCR sequencing, CD4+ and CD8+ T cells were separately sorted from peripheral blood. The junction carries 7 bases between V and J, which are trimmed by 3 bases and 7 bases respectively. The CDR1 and CDR2 encoded by the germline V gene are SGHAT and FQNNGV. From the cysteine up to the phenylalanine, the CDR3 has a length of 11 residues. The DNA shown is the 33-base CDR3, in frame from base 1. To sequence the TCRbeta CDR3 region, genomic DNA was isolated from the sorted cells. The immunoSEQ Assay was used for sequencing of TCRbeta CDR3 regions. Sourced from immuneACCESS, this table was stored by TCRdb with only in-frame sequences that have V and J called. A share of the clones is absent; for the studies checked, an unresolved V gene accounts for under half, and the remainder has no known explanation. In all, the sample holds some 46,000 clones, and around 88% of those were seen once. Under 40% of the sample belongs to the ten largest clones.

This TCR was recovered from an adult with an advanced solid tumor such as melanoma, head and neck, liver or kidney cancer. The sequences come from CD4+ or CD8+ T cells sorted from blood, collected in a trial of the OX40 agonist ivuxolimab. The rearrangement joined TRBV11-2 to TRBJ2-7; the D gene identity is not certain. The DNA sequence is given as TGTGCCAGCAGCTTCTTGAGGGAGCAGTACTTC. Its amino acids are CASSFLREQYF.